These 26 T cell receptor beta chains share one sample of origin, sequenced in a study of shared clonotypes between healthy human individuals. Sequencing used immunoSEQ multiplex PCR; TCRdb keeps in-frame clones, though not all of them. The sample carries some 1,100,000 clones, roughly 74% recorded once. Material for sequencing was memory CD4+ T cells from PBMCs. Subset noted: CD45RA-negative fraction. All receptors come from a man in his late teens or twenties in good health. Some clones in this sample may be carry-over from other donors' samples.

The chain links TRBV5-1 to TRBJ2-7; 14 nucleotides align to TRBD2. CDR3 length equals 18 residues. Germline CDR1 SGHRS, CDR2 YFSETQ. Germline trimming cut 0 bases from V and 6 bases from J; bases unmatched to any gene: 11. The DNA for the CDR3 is TGCGCCAGCAGCTTGGGGACTAGCGGGAGGACCCCGCTCCCCGAGCAGTACTTC. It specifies CASSLGTSGRTPLPEQYF.

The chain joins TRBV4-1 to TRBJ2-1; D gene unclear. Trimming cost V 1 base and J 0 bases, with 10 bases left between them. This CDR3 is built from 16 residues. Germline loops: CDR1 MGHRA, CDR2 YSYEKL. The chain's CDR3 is CASSQGLVSSYNEQFF. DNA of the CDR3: TGCGCCAGCAGCCAAGGTCTGGTGAGCTCCTACAATGAGCAGTTCTTC.

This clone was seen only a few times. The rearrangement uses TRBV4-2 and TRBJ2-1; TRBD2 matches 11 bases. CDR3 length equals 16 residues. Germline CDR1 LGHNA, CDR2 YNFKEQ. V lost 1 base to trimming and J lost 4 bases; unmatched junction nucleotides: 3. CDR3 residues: CASSQVGTSGYNEQFF. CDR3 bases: TGTGCCAGCAGCCAAGTAGGGACTAGCGGTTACAATGAGCAGTTCTTC.

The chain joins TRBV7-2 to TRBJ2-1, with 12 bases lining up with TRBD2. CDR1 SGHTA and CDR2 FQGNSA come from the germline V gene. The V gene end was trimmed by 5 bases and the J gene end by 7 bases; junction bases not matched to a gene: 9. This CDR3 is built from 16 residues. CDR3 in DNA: TGTGCCAGCAGCCGTCTAGCGGGAGGGCCTTGGAATGAGCAGTTCTTC. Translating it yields CASSRLAGGPWNEQFF.

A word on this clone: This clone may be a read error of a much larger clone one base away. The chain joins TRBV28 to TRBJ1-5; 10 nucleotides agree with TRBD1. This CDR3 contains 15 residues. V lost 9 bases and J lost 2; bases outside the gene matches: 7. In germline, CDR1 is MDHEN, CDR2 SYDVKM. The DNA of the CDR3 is TGTGCCAGTATCACCGGGACAGGGGGCAATCAGCCCCAGCATTTT. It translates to CASITGTGGNQPQHF.

The CDR3 region has the DNA TGTGCCAGCAGCTCGGGGGACTTAGGGCTGTTCTTC. Translation gives CASSSGDLGLFF. The chain uses TRBV7-9 and TRBJ2-1; the D gene is possibly TRBD2 (6 bases). Trimming shortened V by 4 bases and J by 15 bases, and 16 bases separated the two germline ends. Germline CDR1 is SEHNR and CDR2 is FQNEAQ (reference sequence). CDR3 size: 12 residues.

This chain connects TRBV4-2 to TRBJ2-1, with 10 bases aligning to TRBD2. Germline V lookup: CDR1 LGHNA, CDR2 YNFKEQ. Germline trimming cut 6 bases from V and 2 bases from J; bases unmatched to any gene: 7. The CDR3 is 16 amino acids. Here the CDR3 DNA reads TGTGCCAGCAGGCCGTCCACTAGCGGGACCTACAATGAGCAGTTCTTC. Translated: CASRPSTSGTYNEQFF.

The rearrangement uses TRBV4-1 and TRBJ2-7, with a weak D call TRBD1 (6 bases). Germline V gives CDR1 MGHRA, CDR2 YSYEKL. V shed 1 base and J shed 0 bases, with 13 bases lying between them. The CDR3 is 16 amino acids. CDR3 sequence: CASSQGLRTDSYEQYF. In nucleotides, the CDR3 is TGCGCCAGCAGCCAAGGATTAAGGACAGACTCCTACGAGCAGTACTTC.

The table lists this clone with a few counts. In DNA form, the CDR3 reads TGCAGCGCCACCGGGACAGAGAACACTGAAGCTTTCTTT. Residues: CSATGTENTEAFF. This chain joins TRBV29-1 and TRBJ1-1; 7 bases agree with TRBD1. The V and J ends lost 7 bases and 1 base, in that order; junction bases with no gene match: 6. Germline assignment: CDR1 SQVTM and CDR2 ANQGSEA. The CDR3 covers 13 residues.

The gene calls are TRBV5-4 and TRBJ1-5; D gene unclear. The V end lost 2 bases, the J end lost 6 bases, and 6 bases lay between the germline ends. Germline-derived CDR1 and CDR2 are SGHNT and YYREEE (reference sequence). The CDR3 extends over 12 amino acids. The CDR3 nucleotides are TGTGCCAGCAGCTTTAGACCTCAGCCCCAGCATTTT. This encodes CASSFRPQPQHF.

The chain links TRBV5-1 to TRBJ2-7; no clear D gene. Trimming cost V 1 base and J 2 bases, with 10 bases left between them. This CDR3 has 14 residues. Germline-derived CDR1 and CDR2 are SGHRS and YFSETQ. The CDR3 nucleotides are TGCGCCAGCAGCTTGCCGGACCCGACCTACGAGCAGTACTTC. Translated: CASSLPDPTYEQYF.

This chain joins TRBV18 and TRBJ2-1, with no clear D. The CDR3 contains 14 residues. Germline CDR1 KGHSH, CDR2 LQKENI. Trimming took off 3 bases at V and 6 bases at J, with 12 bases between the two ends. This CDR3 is CASSPMSTANEQFF. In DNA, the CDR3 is TGTGCCAGCTCACCTATGAGCACTGCCAATGAGCAGTTCTTC.

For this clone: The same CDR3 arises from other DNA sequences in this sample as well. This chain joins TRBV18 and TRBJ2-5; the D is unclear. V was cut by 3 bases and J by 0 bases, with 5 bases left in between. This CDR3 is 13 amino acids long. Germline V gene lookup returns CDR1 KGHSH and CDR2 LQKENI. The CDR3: CASSPAYQETQYF. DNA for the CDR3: TGTGCCAGCTCACCGGCGTACCAAGAGACCCAGTACTTC.

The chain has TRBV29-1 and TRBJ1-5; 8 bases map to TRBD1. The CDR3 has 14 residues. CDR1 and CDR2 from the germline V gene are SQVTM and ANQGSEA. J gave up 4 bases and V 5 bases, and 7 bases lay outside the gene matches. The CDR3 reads CSVITRDRNQPQHF. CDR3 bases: TGCAGCGTTATTACCCGGGACAGGAATCAGCCCCAGCATTTT.

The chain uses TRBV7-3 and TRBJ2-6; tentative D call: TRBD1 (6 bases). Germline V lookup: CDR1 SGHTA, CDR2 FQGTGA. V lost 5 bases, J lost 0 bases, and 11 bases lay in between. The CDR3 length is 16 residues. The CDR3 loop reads CASSDTQGSGANVLTF. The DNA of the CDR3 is TGTGCCAGCAGCGATACACAGGGCTCTGGGGCCAACGTCCTGACTTTC.

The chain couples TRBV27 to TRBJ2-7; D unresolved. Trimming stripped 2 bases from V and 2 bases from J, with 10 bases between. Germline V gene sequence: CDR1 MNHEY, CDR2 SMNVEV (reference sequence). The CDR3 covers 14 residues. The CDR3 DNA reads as TGTGCCAGCAGTTTAGGTTACCACCCCTACGAGCAGTACTTC. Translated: CASSLGYHPYEQYF.

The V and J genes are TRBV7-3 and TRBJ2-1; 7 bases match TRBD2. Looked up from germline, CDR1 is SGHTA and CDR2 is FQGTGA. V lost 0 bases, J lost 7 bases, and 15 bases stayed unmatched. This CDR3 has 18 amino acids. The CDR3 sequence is CASSLTPGGRGRTNEQFF. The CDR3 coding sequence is TGTGCCAGCAGCTTAACGCCCGGCGGGAGAGGGAGGACAAATGAGCAGTTCTTC.

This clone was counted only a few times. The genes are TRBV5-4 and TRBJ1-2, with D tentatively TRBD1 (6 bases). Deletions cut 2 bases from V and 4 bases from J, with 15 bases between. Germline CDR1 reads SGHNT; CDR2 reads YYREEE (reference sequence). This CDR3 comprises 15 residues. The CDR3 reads CASSFPGEGSYGYTF. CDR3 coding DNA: TGTGCCAGCAGCTTCCCAGGGGAGGGAAGCTATGGCTACACCTTC.

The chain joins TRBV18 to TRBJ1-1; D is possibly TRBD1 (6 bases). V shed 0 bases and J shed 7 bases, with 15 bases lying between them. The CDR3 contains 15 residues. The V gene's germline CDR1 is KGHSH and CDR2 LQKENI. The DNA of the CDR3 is TGTGCCAGCTCACCACCGGTCCGGGGGGCAGGTGAAGCTTTCTTT. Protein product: CASSPPVRGAGEAFF.

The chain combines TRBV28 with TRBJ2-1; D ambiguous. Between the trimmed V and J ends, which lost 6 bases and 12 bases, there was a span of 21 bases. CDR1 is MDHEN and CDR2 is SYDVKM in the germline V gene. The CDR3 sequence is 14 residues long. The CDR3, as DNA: TGTGCCAGCAGGGACGACCAAGCTACAATGAGGCAGTTCTTC. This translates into CASRDDQATMRQFF.

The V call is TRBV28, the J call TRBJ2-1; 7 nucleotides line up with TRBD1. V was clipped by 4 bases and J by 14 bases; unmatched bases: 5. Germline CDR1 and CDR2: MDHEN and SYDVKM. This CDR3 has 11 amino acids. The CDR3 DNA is TGTGCCAGCAGTTCTAATGGACAGGAGTTCTTC. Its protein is CASSSNGQEFF. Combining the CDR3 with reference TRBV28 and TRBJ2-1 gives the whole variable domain DVKVTQSSRYLVKRTGEKVFLECVQDMDHENMFWYRQDPGLGLRLIYFSYDVKMKEKGDIPEGYSVSREKKERFSLILESASTNQTSMYLCASSSNGQEFFGPGTRLTVL.

CDR3 DNA: TGCGCCAGCAGTGAGTCGGTGGGGTATGGCGGGGAGCTGTTTTTT. Protein product: CASSESVGYGGELFF. V is TRBV10-1 and J is TRBJ2-2; D ambiguous. Trimming cost V 0 bases and J 7 bases, with 12 bases left between them. Germline CDR1 is WNHNN and CDR2 is SYGVQD (reference sequence). CDR3 length equals 15 residues.

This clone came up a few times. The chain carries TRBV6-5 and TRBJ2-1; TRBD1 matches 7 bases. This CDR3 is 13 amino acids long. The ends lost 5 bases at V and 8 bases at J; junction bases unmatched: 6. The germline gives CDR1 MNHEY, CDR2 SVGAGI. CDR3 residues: CASSEQGSHEQFF. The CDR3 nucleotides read TGTGCCAGCAGTGAACAGGGGAGCCATGAGCAGTTCTTC.

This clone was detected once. CDR3 in DNA: TGTGCCAGCAGCCCACGGAGCGATCCTAGGGCCAATCAGCCCCAGCATTTT. This codes for CASSPRSDPRANQPQHF. V gene TRBV4-2 combines with J gene TRBJ1-5, with no clear D. V was trimmed by 4 bases and J by 3 bases, leaving 19 bases between them. The CDR3 has 17 amino acids. Germline V CDR1 and CDR2: LGHNA, YNFKEQ.

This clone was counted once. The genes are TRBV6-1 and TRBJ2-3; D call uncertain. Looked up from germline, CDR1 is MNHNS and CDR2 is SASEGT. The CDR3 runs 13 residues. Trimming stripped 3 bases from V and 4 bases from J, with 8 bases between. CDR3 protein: CASSDSVADTQYF. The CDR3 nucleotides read TGTGCCAGCAGTGACAGCGTGGCAGATACGCAGTATTTT.

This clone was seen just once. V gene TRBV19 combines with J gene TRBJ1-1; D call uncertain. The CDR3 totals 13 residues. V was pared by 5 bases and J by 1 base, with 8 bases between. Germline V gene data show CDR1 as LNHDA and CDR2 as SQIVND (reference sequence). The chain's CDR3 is CASSRATNTEAFF. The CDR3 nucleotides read TGTGCCAGTAGTCGGGCAACGAACACTGAAGCTTTCTTT.